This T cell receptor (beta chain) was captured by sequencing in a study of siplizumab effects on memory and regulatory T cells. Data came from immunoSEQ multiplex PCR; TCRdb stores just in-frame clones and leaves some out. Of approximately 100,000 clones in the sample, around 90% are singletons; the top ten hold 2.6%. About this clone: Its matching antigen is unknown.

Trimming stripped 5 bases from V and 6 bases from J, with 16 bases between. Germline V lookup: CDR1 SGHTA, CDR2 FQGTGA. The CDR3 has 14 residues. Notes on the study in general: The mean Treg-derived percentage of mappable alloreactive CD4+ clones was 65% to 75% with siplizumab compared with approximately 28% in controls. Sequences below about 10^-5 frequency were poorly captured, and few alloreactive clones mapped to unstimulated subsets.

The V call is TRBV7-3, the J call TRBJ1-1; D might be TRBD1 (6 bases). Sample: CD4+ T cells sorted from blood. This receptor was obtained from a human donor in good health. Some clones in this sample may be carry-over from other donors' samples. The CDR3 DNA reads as TGTGCCAGCAGCCCCGGAAACAGGGTGGCTGAAGCTTTCTTT. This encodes CASSPGNRVAEAFF.